The source of this T cell receptor beta chain is a study of T cells in Graves' hyperthyroidism and ophthalmopathy. With respect to this clonotype: The junction departs from the called germline gene at one end, perhaps through a read error.

Stable Graves' hyperthyroidism meant no ophthalmopathy progression within 18 months. The hyperthyroidism patients had all been newly diagnosed, and their disease duration was under 2 months. Their ages ranged from 18 to 65 years. RNA transcripts gave rise to amplified TCR beta CDR3 regions. With the HTBI primer set, the TCR CDR3 went through a first round of RT-PCR. TCRdb processed the multiplex PCR reads anew with MiXCR; each CDR3 protein has one entry. The sample has around 580,000 distinct CDR3 sequences; 46% are singletons. This receptor was obtained from a woman aged 18-35 years with Graves' hyperthyroidism. Sequenced sample: peripheral blood or thyroid tissue (not recorded which).

The CDR3 reads CASTPPSLALF. CDR3 DNA sequence: TGTGCCAGCACGCCCCCTTCCCTGGCTCTCTTT. The chain has TRBV7-9 and TRBJ1-1; D uncertain. This CDR3 contains 11 residues. The V gene's germline CDR1 is SEHNR and CDR2 FQNEAQ (reference sequence).